The 20 T cell receptor beta chains presented below share a single source sample, sequenced in a study of human versus mouse CDR3 diversity and MHC coevolution. This table comes from immunoSEQ multiplex PCR, and its TCRdb copy is limited to in-frame clones, with some not included. The sample includes tens of thousands of clones, over 85% of them seen just once. Sequenced sample: naive CD4+ T cells from blood. The subset: CD45RO-negative CD62L-positive naive CD4 T cells. All receptors come from a person aged 30-69 years in good health.

The chain has TRBV19 and TRBJ1-3; possibly TRBD1 for D (5 bases). The ends were cut back, 3 bases at V and 0 bases at J, with 9 bases in the middle. Germline V gives CDR1 LNHDA, CDR2 SQIVND (reference sequence). The CDR3 totals 15 residues. The CDR3 sequence: CASSIGDSSGNTIYF. CDR3 in DNA: TGTGCCAGTAGTATCGGCGACAGCTCTGGAAACACCATATATTTT.

This clone was seen once. V is TRBV2 and J is TRBJ1-5; 7 positions match TRBD1. In germline, CDR1 is SNHLY, CDR2 FYNNEI. The CDR3 totals 16 residues. J was trimmed by 2 bases and V by 5 bases; bases with no gene match: 9. This CDR3 reads CASSRQGLGGNQPQHF. The CDR3 nucleotides read TGTGCCAGCAGTCGACAGGGTCTTGGAGGCAATCAGCCCCAGCATTTT.

The chain links TRBV6-6 to TRBJ2-5; maybe TRBD2 (5 bases). Trimming shortened V by 6 bases and J by 0 bases, and 14 bases separated the two germline ends. Germline CDR1 MNHNY, CDR2 SVGAGI (reference sequence). This CDR3 contains 15 residues. The CDR3 reads CASRNLGGHQETQYF. DNA for the CDR3: TGTGCCAGCAGAAACCTGGGCGGGCACCAAGAGACCCAGTACTTC.

This chain uses TRBV27 with TRBJ2-5; D gene uncertain. The ends were cut back, 5 bases at V and 2 bases at J, with 12 bases in the middle. The CDR3 covers 14 residues. CDR1 is MNHEY and CDR2 is SMNVEV in the germline V gene (reference sequence). CDR3 DNA: TGTGCCAGCAGTGGCCATGGCAATCAAGAGACCCAGTACTTC. Amino acids: CASSGHGNQETQYF.

This rearrangement joins TRBV7-2 to TRBJ1-2, with 9 bases identical to TRBD1. Germline CDR1 reads SGHTA; CDR2 reads FQGNSA. Trimming removed 5 bases from V and 2 bases from J; junction bases left unmatched: 15. This CDR3 has 18 amino acids. The DNA of the CDR3 is TGTGCCAGCAGCCGACGACCCAAACAGGGGGCGCAAAACTATGGCTACACCTTC. As protein: CASSRRPKQGAQNYGYTF.

V usage is TRBV30 and J usage is TRBJ1-1, with TRBD1 as a possible D gene (6 bases). Looked up from germline, CDR1 is GTSNPN and CDR2 is SVGIG (reference sequence). V was cut by 2 bases and J by 4 bases, with 11 bases left in between. The CDR3 consists of 13 residues. This CDR3 is CAWSPQGSTEAFF. DNA of the CDR3: TGTGCCTGGAGTCCTCAGGGGTCCACTGAAGCTTTCTTT.

This sequence joins TRBV28 and TRBJ2-3, with 9 bases matching TRBD2. Trimming at V came to 5 bases and at J to 1 base, leaving 7 bases not matched to a gene. The germline gives CDR1 MDHEN, CDR2 SYDVKM. The CDR3 has 16 residues. CDR3 sequence: CASSPRGGRGTDTQYF. The CDR3 DNA reads TGTGCCAGCAGTCCCCGGGGCGGGAGGGGCACAGATACGCAGTATTTT.

This chain joins TRBV6-1 and TRBJ1-6; 7 positions agree with TRBD1. CDR1 is MNHNS and CDR2 is SASEGT in the germline V gene. After removal of 6 bases from V and 3 bases from J, the junction contained 5 bases not matched to a gene. The CDR3 totals 15 residues. As DNA, the CDR3 is TGTGCCAGCAGCCGGGACAGTATCTATAATTCACCCCTCCACTTT. Amino acids: CASSRDSIYNSPLHF.

The CDR3 DNA reads as TGCGCCAGCAGCTCGGTAATAGAGACCCAGTACTTC. It specifies CASSSVIETQYF. V and J are TRBV5-1 and TRBJ2-5, with D unclear. The CDR3 has 12 residues. Germline CDR1 is SGHRS and CDR2 is YFSETQ. The V gene lost 3 bases and the J gene lost 4 bases, with 7 bases spanning the gap.

The chain combines TRBV6-5 with TRBJ2-2; 8 bases agree with TRBD1. The length of the CDR3 is 15 residues. V dropped 2 bases and J dropped 7; count of bases not matched to a gene: 6. Per germline, CDR1 MNHEY and CDR2 SVGAGI. CDR3 amino acids: CASSYVSGGHGELFF. CDR3 bases: TGTGCCAGCAGTTACGTTTCAGGGGGCCACGGGGAGCTGTTTTTT.

This rearrangement joins TRBV7-6 to TRBJ2-6, with 7 nucleotides matching TRBD1. The CDR3 has 20 residues. Trimming at V came to 4 bases and at J to 0 bases, leaving 15 bases not matched to a gene. Germline V lookup: CDR1 SGHVS, CDR2 FNYEAQ. CDR3 nucleotides: TGTGCCAGCAGCTCCACCCCCCTTACAGGGGCCCTCTCTGGGGCCAACGTCCTGACTTTC. It encodes CASSSTPLTGALSGANVLTF.

The chain is built from TRBV5-4 and TRBJ2-2; no clear D. The CDR3 runs to 16 residues. Deletions cut 1 base from V and 1 base from J, with 11 bases between. Germline loops: CDR1 SGHNT, CDR2 YYREEE (reference sequence). CDR3 region: CASSLKVIRNTGELFF. The CDR3, as DNA: TGTGCCAGCAGCTTGAAAGTCATCAGGAACACCGGGGAGCTGTTTTTT.

The J gene is TRBJ2-3, the V gene TRBV6-6; D perhaps matches TRBD1 (6 bases). With 6 bases removed from V and 2 bases from J, the gap between germline ends came to 18 bases. There are 16 residues in the CDR3. In germline, CDR1 is MNHNY, CDR2 SVGAGI (reference sequence). The CDR3 DNA reads as TGTGCCAGCAGCATTCACCAGGGGACCTCCACAGATACGCAGTATTTT. Encoded protein: CASSIHQGTSTDTQYF.

This chain uses TRBV6-1 with TRBJ2-7, with 7 bases matching TRBD2. J lost 2 bases, V lost 8 bases, and 9 bases had no gene match. The CDR3 totals 14 residues. From germline, CDR1 is MNHNS and CDR2 SASEGT. The CDR3 loop is CASLPTGGPYEQYF. In DNA form, the CDR3 reads TGTGCCAGCCTCCCTACGGGAGGTCCCTACGAGCAGTACTTC.

There are a few counts of this clone. The CDR3 DNA is TGTGCCAGCAGTTTATCGGGGGCTTACTCTGGAAACACCATATATTTT. Its translation: CASSLSGAYSGNTIYF. This chain links TRBV27 with TRBJ1-3; possibly TRBD1 for D (6 bases). Germline-derived CDR1 and CDR2 are MNHEY and SMNVEV (reference sequence). The V end lost 0 bases, the J end lost 0 bases, and 9 bases lay between the germline ends. CDR3 length: 16 residues.

The chain combines TRBV7-2 with TRBJ2-7; D might be TRBD2 (5 bases). V lost 4 bases to trimming and J lost 5 bases, with 12 bases between them. CDR1 and CDR2 (germline): SGHTA, FQGNSA. The CDR3 contains 13 residues. This CDR3 is CASSSVGVNEQYF. The CDR3 bases are TGTGCCAGCAGCTCCGTCGGGGTAAACGAGCAGTACTTC.

This sequence joins TRBV30 and TRBJ1-2; no definite D call. This CDR3 has 16 amino acids. Per germline, CDR1 GTSNPN and CDR2 SVGIG (reference sequence). The germline V and J ends were trimmed by 0 bases and 0 bases, with 14 bases remaining between them. The CDR3 region is CAWSVSWAPTNYGYTF. The CDR3 DNA follows: TGTGCCTGGAGTGTCAGTTGGGCTCCGACTAACTATGGCTACACCTTC. The whole variable domain, filled in from reference TRBV30 and TRBJ1-2, reads SQTIHQWPATLVQPVGSPLSLECTVEGTSNPNLYWYRQAAGRGLQLLFYSVGIGQISSEVPQNLSASRPQDRQFILSSKKLLLSDSGFYLCAWSVSWAPTNYGYTFGSGTRLTVV.

In DNA form, the CDR3 reads TGCGCCAGCAGCCGACAGGGGGACGCCGGGGAGCTGTTTTTT. Its protein product is CASSRQGDAGELFF. V is TRBV4-3 and J is TRBJ2-2; 9 bases are shared with TRBD1. Germline V gene sequence: CDR1 LGHNA, CDR2 YSLEER. Trimming cost V 4 bases and J 6 bases; bases outside gene matches: 3. The CDR3 has 14 amino acids.

This clone appeared once. This chain joins TRBV6-6 and TRBJ2-7; TRBD2 matches at 9 bases. Per germline, CDR1 MNHNY and CDR2 SVGAGI (reference sequence). V gave up 4 bases and J gave up 4 bases; unmatched junction bases: 5. CDR3 length equals 14 residues. The CDR3 DNA follows: TGTGCCAGCAGTTTAGCGGGGGTTAATTACGAGCAGTACTTC. This translates into CASSLAGVNYEQYF.

The chain carries TRBV7-8 and TRBJ2-1; D unresolved. The CDR3 totals 15 residues. Trimming pared 1 base from V and 7 bases from J, leaving 14 bases between. In germline, CDR1 is SGHVS, CDR2 FQNEAQ. DNA for the CDR3: TGTGCCAGCAGCTTAGAACTCTTAACACAGAATGAGCAGTTCTTC. This codes for CASSLELLTQNEQFF.